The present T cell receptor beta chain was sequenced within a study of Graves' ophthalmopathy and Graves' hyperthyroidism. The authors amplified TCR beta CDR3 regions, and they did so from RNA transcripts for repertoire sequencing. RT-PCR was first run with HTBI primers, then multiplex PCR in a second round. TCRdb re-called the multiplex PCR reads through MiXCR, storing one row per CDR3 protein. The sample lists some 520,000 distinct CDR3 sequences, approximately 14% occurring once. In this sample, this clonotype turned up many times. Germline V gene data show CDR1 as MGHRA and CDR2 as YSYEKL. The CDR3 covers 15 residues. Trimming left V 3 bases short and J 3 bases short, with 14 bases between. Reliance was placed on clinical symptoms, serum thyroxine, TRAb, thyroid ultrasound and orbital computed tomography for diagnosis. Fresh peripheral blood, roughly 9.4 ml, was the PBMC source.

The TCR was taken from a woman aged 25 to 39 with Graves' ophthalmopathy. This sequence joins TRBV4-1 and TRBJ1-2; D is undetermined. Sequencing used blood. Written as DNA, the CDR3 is TGCGCCAGCAGCCAGAGGAGGCTGGGTGACTATGGCTACACCTTC. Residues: CASSQRRLGDYGYTF.